A selection of T cell receptor beta chains follows, all from one sample in a study of healthy donors' naive CD4 and CD8 T cells. One entry per CDR3 protein results from TCRdb running MiXCR on the reads. Of some 190,000 distinct CDR3 sequences in the sample, nearly 75% were seen once. The sample consisted of naive CD4+ and CD8+ T cells sorted from blood, pooled from several donors. The receptors originated from a pool of human donors in good health; the sample pools cells from several healthy donors. Both conserved end residues are trimmed from each CDR3. Fields, in order: CDR3 protein, V gene.

CDR3aa: ASSLIYPDEQY
v_gene: TRBV5-5

CDR3aa: ASSYQGEDTEAF
v_gene: TRBV6-6

CDR3aa: ASSQESGRTDTQY
v_gene: TRBV4-1

CDR3aa: SVGDDPYNEQF
v_gene: TRBV29-1

CDR3aa: ASSPSLDSQETQY
v_gene: TRBV18

CDR3aa: ASSPRQNTEAF
v_gene: TRBV18

CDR3aa: ASSPTGSDFSYNEQF
v_gene: TRBV18

CDR3aa: SVSSSGDNEQF
v_gene: TRBV29-1

CDR3aa: ASSVDATGKYEQY
v_gene: TRBV19

CDR3aa: ASSYSSGEGTGRTDTQY
v_gene: TRBV6-5

CDR3aa: SVVEREAGANVLT
v_gene: TRBV29-1

CDR3aa: SVKTSVYEQY
v_gene: TRBV29-1

CDR3aa: SVELGFSGNTIY
v_gene: TRBV29-1

CDR3aa: SVRGRVAETQY
v_gene: TRBV29-1

CDR3aa: SVPGTSSNTGELF
v_gene: TRBV29-1

CDR3aa: SVRDTSGNTIY
v_gene: TRBV29-1

CDR3aa: ASGYRAWYYGYT
v_gene: TRBV12-3/TRBV12-4

CDR3aa: SVVWGATDTQY
v_gene: TRBV29-1

CDR3aa: ASAGGNEQF
v_gene: TRBV19

CDR3aa: AISESEGSGIWYEQF
v_gene: TRBV10-3

CDR3aa: ASSFSPGMAGANVLT
v_gene: TRBV12-3/TRBV12-4

CDR3aa: SVETAFNTEAF
v_gene: TRBV29-1

CDR3aa: ASSKGLDQETQY
v_gene: TRBV9

CDR3aa: ASSSMDREKTQY
v_gene: TRBV6-2/TRBV6-3

CDR3aa: SVEDRSWGNKNNEQF
v_gene: TRBV29-1

CDR3aa: ASRTRTGQGNTIY
v_gene: TRBV19

CDR3aa: ASRPGRPQETQY
v_gene: TRBV27

CDR3aa: ASSTSGGASNEQF
v_gene: TRBV6-5

CDR3aa: ATRTGIGELF
v_gene: TRBV24-1